This TCR beta chain was sequenced in a study of cytomegalovirus exposure and HLA in healthy donors. The primer mix had 60 Vbeta and 13 Jbeta primers. Authors' processing steps: Later reanalysis found roughly 80 million unique TCR beta chains, 10 million to 14 million of them shared. The repertoire was sequenced with immunoSEQ multiplex PCR; TCRdb's copy has only in-frame clones and lacks some. V and J calls and clone size follow that table, whereas D and trimming were derived from the DNA. This sample's table reports just under 65,000 clones. V lost 1 base, J lost 1 base, and 10 bases lay in between. The germline V gene encodes CDR1 LNHDA and CDR2 SQIVND (reference sequence). The length of the CDR3 is 15 residues.

The sequenced sample was PBMCs. The chain uses TRBV19 and TRBJ2-5, with D tentatively TRBD1 (6 bases). This TCR came from a boy aged 5 to 17 in good health and CMV-seronegative. DNA of the CDR3: TGTGCCAGTAGTATAGGAAGGGGGATCCAAGAGACCCAGTACTTC. Protein: CASSIGRGIQETQYF.